The 20 T cell receptor beta chains below all came from one sample that was sequenced in a study of blood T cell repertoires in COVID-19. Sequencing was performed with immunoSEQ multiplex PCR; in TCRdb, only in-frame clones are kept and a portion is missing. The sample contains about 87,000 clones, about 83% of which appear only once. Sequencing was done on a sample of peripheral blood. These TCRs come from a woman in her seventies with acute or convalescent COVID-19.

This clone was detected once. The chain uses TRBV9 and TRBJ1-2; TRBD1 is a possible D gene (5 bases). The CDR3 contains 13 residues. V was clipped by 3 bases and J by 5 bases, with 11 bases between them. Germline V CDR1 and CDR2: SGDLS, YYNGEE. CDR3: CASSADIFYGYTF. CDR3 nucleotides: TGTGCCAGCAGCGCGGACATCTTTTATGGCTACACCTTC.

The chain employs TRBV23-1 and TRBJ1-6; 10 bases match TRBD1. TRBV23-1 is sorted into the ORF group, with uncertain function. V dropped 3 bases and J dropped 0; count of bases not matched to a gene: 14. This CDR3 is 21 amino acids long. The CDR3 DNA sequence: TGCGCCAGCAGTCAGCCGGGACAGGGGCCAAGTAAGAGCTCCTATAATTCACCCCTCCACTTT. Protein: CASSQPGQGPSKSSYNSPLHF.

The V call is TRBV2, the J call TRBJ1-6, with D perhaps matching TRBD1 (5 bases). Germline V lookup: CDR1 SNHLY, CDR2 FYNNEI. This CDR3 is 15 amino acids long. V dropped 7 bases and J dropped 4 bases, with 14 bases sitting between them. The CDR3 sequence: CASNQGILYNSPLHF. CDR3 coding DNA: TGTGCCAGCAACCAGGGAATTTTGTATAATTCACCCCTCCACTTT.

The genes are TRBV2 and TRBJ2-3; 7 positions agree with TRBD1. V trimming: 5 bases; J trimming: 5 bases; junction bases outside the gene matches: 10. CDR1 is SNHLY and CDR2 is FYNNEI in the germline V gene. This CDR3 has 15 residues. CDR3 residues: CASSQTGPQGDTQYF. In DNA form, the CDR3 reads TGTGCCAGCAGTCAGACAGGGCCTCAAGGAGATACGCAGTATTTT. Variable domain in full (rest from reference TRBV2 and TRBJ2-3): EPEVTQTPSHQVTQMGQEVILRCVPISNHLYFYWYRQILGQKVEFLVSFYNNEISEKSEIFDDQFSVERPDGSNFTLKIRSTKLEDSAMYFCASSQTGPQGDTQYFGPGTRLTVL.

CDR3 DNA: TGCGCCAGCAGCCGAAGGGACAGGGGGAATTCACCCCTCCACTTT. Translating it yields CASSRRDRGNSPLHF. The chain combines TRBV4-1 with TRBJ1-6; 11 bases match TRBD1. CDR1 MGHRA and CDR2 YSYEKL come from the germline V gene. CDR3 size: 15 residues. Trimming cost V 4 bases and J 7 bases; bases outside gene matches: 3.

The rearrangement uses TRBV19 and TRBJ1-1; 8 nucleotides align to TRBD1. V dropped 6 bases and J dropped 6; count of bases not matched to a gene: 12. The V gene's germline CDR1 is LNHDA and CDR2 SQIVND (reference sequence). The CDR3 loop spans 15 amino acids. The CDR3 spells CASRIPTGVRSEAFF. The CDR3 nucleotides read TGTGCCAGTAGGATCCCGACAGGGGTAAGGTCTGAAGCTTTCTTT.

The V call is TRBV10-3, the J call TRBJ2-7, with TRBD1 matching 9 bases. This CDR3 is 14 amino acids long. V shed 6 bases, J shed 2 bases, and the junction held 5 bases outside the gene matches. The germline CDR1 and CDR2 sequences are ENHRY and SYGVKD. The DNA for the CDR3 is TGTGCCATCAGAAAGACAGGGGGGCCCTACGAGCAGTACTTC. Protein sequence: CAIRKTGGPYEQYF.

V is TRBV15 and J is TRBJ1-1, with 8 bases that match TRBD1. This CDR3 is built from 15 residues. CDR1 LNHNV and CDR2 YYDKDF come from the germline V gene (reference sequence). Unmatched junction bases numbered 12, after V lost 0 bases and J lost 12 bases. CDR3 in DNA: TGTGCCACCAGCAGAGATCGGGGACAGGCTCCGTTTTCTTTCTTT. Its translation is CATSRDRGQAPFSFF.

Here the CDR3 reads CASSPQGGEAFF. The CDR3 DNA reads TGTGCCAGCAGCCCTCAGGGGGGTGAAGCTTTCTTT. The chain is built from TRBV7-9 and TRBJ1-1; TRBD1 matches 7 bases. The CDR3 contains 12 residues. Looked up from germline, CDR1 is SEHNR and CDR2 is FQNEAQ (reference sequence). V shed 5 bases, J shed 7 bases, and the junction held 4 bases outside the gene matches.

This clone was detected once. This chain connects TRBV5-1 to TRBJ2-2; the match to TRBD1 covers 9 bases. The CDR3 has 15 amino acids. V was clipped by 4 bases and J by 5 bases; unmatched bases: 6. CDR1 is SGHRS, CDR2 YFSETQ, per germline. The CDR3: CASSPGQGSTGELFF. For the CDR3, the DNA is TGCGCCAGCAGCCCGGGACAGGGAAGTACCGGGGAGCTGTTTTTT.

As for this clone: Other DNA variants within this sample encode the same CDR3. This chain's CDR3 is CASSLGGQNQPQHF. In nucleotides, the CDR3 is TGTGCCAGCAGTTTGGGGGGACAGAATCAGCCCCAGCATTTT. The chain combines TRBV2 with TRBJ1-5, with TRBD1 matching over 7 bases. The ends lost 5 bases at V and 4 bases at J; junction bases unmatched: 5. The CDR3 is made up of 14 amino acids. Germline CDR1 reads SNHLY; CDR2 reads FYNNEI.

The chain links TRBV9 to TRBJ2-1, with D perhaps matching TRBD1 (5 bases). Germline-derived CDR1 and CDR2 are SGDLS and YYNGEE. CDR3 length equals 15 residues. V dropped 2 bases and J dropped 9 bases, with 18 bases sitting between them. The CDR3 region is CASSVVGQGMGEQFF. CDR3 in DNA: TGTGCCAGCAGCGTTGTGGGTCAGGGTATGGGTGAGCAGTTCTTC.

The chain recombines TRBV18 with TRBJ2-5; TRBD2 matches 14 bases. The CDR3 loop spans 16 amino acids. Trimming removed 3 bases from V and 5 bases from J; junction bases left unmatched: 5. CDR1 KGHSH and CDR2 LQKENI come from the germline V gene. The CDR3 DNA reads as TGTGCCAGCTCACCCCTGACTAGCGGGGGGGTGGAGACCCAGTACTTC. Its protein product is CASSPLTSGGVETQYF.

A remark on this clone: Germline and junction disagree at one end, which may indicate a read error. The chain has TRBV7-7 and TRBJ2-2; TRBD1 matches 9 bases. Germline V CDR1 and CDR2: SSHAT, FNYEAQ (reference sequence). The CDR3 is 15 amino acids. DNA for the CDR3: TGTGCTAGCACCCCCGGGACAGGGCGCACCGGGGAGCTGTTTTTT. Its protein product is CASTPGTGRTGELFF.

This chain links TRBV30 with TRBJ2-1; 7 positions agree with TRBD2. This CDR3 contains 13 residues. Trimming cost V 5 bases and J 2 bases; bases outside gene matches: 3. The germline gives CDR1 GTSNPN, CDR2 SVGIG (reference sequence). The CDR3 DNA sequence: TGTGCCTGGGCTAGCGGCACCTACAATGAGCAGTTCTTC. As protein: CAWASGTYNEQFF.

The chain combines TRBV9 with TRBJ1-1; D is unresolved. The CDR3 sequence is 11 residues long. Trimming shortened V by 4 bases and J by 5 bases, and 6 bases separated the two germline ends. From germline, CDR1 is SGDLS and CDR2 YYNGEE. This CDR3 is CASSPSTEAFF. In DNA, the CDR3 is TGTGCCAGCAGCCCCTCGACTGAAGCTTTCTTT.

This clone was picked up one time. This chain joins TRBV11-3 and TRBJ2-3, with no clear D. Germline V gene lookup returns CDR1 SGHNT and CDR2 YENEEA. V lost 4 bases to trimming and J lost 1 base, with 6 bases between them. CDR3 length equals 13 residues. The CDR3 nucleotides are TGTGCCAGCAGCTCCTTCGGCACAGATACGCAGTATTTT. Its translation is CASSSFGTDTQYF.

The V and J genes are TRBV10-1 and TRBJ1-3; weak D call: TRBD1 (6 bases). The V and J ends lost 6 bases and 0 bases respectively, with 30 bases between them. This CDR3 has 21 residues. CDR1 is WNHNN, CDR2 SYGVQD, per germline (reference sequence). The CDR3 region is CASRISLGAPGPTVSGNTIYF. The CDR3 nucleotides are TGCGCCAGCAGAATTAGTTTGGGGGCGCCGGGACCGACCGTCTCTGGAAACACCATATATTTT.

The chain uses TRBV2 and TRBJ1-5; maybe TRBD1 (5 bases). Deletions cut 0 bases from V and 4 bases from J, with 13 bases between. The V gene's germline CDR1 is SNHLY and CDR2 FYNNEI. The length of the CDR3 is 16 residues. DNA of the CDR3: TGTGCCAGCAGTGAAGCGCGGGGGGTTGGTAATCAGCCCCAGCATTTT. Translation gives CASSEARGVGNQPQHF.

The chain links TRBV29-1 to TRBJ2-3; possibly TRBD2 for D (5 bases). The CDR3 has 16 residues. The germline V and J ends were trimmed by 8 bases and 2 bases, with 23 bases remaining between them. Germline lookup yields CDR1 SQVTM and CDR2 ANQGSEA. In DNA form, the CDR3 reads TGCAGCACTTTGGGGAATGGTAAGGGAGACACAGATACGCAGTATTTT. It translates to CSTLGNGKGDTDTQYF.